The entry below gives a single T cell receptor (beta chain) sequence along with its context. The protocol was immunoSEQ multiplex PCR, while the TCRdb copy is restricted to in-frame clones and leaves out a portion. The sample carries about 300,000 clones, about 90% recorded once. This sample stems from a study of blood T cell repertoires in COVID-19. Overall study: Acute and convalescent COVID-19 specimens originated in the United States, Italy and Spain.

Everyone who took part was roughly 18 to 89 years old, and they came from 24 US areas. Recovered participants had two consecutive negative NP/OP PCR tests, healthcare professional clearance, or symptom resolution. This clonotype was obtained from a woman in her twenties or thirties who had recovered from COVID-19. Sequences were obtained from PBMCs or T cells enriched from blood (not recorded which).

The CDR3 nucleotides read TGTGCCAGCTCACCACAGGGGCAGGGCTATCGGATTTCACCCCTCCACTTT. Protein sequence: CASSPQGQGYRISPLHF. The rearrangement joins TRBV18 to TRBJ1-6; tentatively, D is TRBD1 (5 bases). V gave up 1 base and J gave up 9 bases, with 19 bases separating them. CDR1 is KGHSH and CDR2 is LQKENI in the germline V gene. The CDR3 runs 17 residues. Filled out from reference TRBV18 and TRBJ1-6, the complete variable domain reads NAGVMQNPRHLVRRRGQEARLRCSPMKGHSHVYWYRQLPEEGLKFMVYLQKENIIDESGMPKERFSAEFPKEGPSILRIQQVVRGDSAAYFCASSPQGQGYRISPLHFGNGTRLTVT.